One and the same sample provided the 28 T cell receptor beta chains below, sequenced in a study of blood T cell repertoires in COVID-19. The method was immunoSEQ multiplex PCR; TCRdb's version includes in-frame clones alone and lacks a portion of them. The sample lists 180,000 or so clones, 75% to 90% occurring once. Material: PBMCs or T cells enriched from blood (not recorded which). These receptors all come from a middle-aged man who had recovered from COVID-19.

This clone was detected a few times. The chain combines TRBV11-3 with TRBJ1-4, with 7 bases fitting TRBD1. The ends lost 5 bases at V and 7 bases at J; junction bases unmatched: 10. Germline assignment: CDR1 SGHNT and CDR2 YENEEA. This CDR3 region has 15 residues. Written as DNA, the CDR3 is TGTGCCAGCAGCCACGGACAGGAACGCGGTGAAAAACTGTTTTTT. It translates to CASSHGQERGEKLFF.

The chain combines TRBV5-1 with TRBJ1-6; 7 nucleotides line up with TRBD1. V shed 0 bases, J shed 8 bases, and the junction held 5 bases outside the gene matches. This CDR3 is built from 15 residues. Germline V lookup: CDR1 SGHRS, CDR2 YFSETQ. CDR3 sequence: CASSLAVGGDSPLHF. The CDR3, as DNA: TGCGCCAGCAGCTTGGCCGTAGGGGGCGATTCACCCCTCCACTTT.

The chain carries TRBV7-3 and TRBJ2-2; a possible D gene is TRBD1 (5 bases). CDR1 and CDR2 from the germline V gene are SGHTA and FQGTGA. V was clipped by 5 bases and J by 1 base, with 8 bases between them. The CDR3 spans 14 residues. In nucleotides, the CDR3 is TGTGCCAGCAGCAACGACAGGAACACCGGGGAGCTGTTTTTT. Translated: CASSNDRNTGELFF.

In nucleotides, the CDR3 is TGTGCCAGCAGGCTTACAGGGTCGTGGGAGTTCTTC. It is translated as CASRLTGSWEFF. The V call is TRBV27, the J call TRBJ2-1, with D perhaps matching TRBD1 (6 bases). CDR3 length: 12 amino acids. Germline CDR1 and CDR2: MNHEY and SMNVEV (reference sequence). The ends were cut back, 6 bases at V and 14 bases at J, with 17 bases in the middle.

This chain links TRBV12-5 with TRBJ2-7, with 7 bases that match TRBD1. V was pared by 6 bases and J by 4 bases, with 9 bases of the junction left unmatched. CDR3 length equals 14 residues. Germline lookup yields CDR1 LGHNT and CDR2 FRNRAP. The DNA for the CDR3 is TGTGCTAGTGGCCTAGGGGGCATTAAATACGAGCAGTACTTC. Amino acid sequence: CASGLGGIKYEQYF.

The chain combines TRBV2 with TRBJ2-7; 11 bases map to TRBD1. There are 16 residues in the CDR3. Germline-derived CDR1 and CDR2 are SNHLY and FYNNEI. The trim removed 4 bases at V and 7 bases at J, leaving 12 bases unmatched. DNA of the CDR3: TGTGCCAGCAGTGGTCCGGCGGGACAGGGGGGTCGTGAGCAGTACTTC. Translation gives CASSGPAGQGGREQYF.

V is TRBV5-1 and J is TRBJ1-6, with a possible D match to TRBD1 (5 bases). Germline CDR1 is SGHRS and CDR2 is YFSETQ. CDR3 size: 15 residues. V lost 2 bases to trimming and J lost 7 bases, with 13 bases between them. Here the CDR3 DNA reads TGCGCCAGCAGCTTTGGGGGGAAGGCAAATTCACCCCTCCACTTT. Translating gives CASSFGGKANSPLHF.

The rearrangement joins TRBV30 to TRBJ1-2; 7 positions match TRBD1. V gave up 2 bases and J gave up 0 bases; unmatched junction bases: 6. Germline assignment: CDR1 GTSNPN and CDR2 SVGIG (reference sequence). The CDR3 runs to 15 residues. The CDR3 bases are TGTGCCTGGAGTATGTCAGGGGGGCCTAACTATGGCTACACCTTC. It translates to CAWSMSGGPNYGYTF.

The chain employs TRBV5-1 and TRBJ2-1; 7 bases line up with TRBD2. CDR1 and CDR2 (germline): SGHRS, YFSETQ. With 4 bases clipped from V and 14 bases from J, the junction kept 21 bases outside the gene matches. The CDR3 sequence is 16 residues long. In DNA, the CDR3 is TGCGCCAGCAGCCCCTACGGGCCGCCCGCGGTGGGAGGGGAGTTCTTC. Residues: CASSPYGPPAVGGEFF.

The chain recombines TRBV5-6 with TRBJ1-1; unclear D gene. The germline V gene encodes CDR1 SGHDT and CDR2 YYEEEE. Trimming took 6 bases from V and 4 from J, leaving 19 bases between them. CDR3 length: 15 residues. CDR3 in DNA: TGTGCCAGCACTCGAGATATCTCGATGAGCACTGAAGCTTTCTTT. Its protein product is CASTRDISMSTEAFF.

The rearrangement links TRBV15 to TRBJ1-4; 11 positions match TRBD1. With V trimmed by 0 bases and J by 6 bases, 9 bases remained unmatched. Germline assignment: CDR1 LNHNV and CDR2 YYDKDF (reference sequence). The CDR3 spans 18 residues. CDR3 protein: CATSRDLSWTGGYEKLFF. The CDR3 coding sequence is TGTGCCACCAGCAGAGATCTCTCCTGGACAGGGGGCTATGAAAAACTGTTTTTT.

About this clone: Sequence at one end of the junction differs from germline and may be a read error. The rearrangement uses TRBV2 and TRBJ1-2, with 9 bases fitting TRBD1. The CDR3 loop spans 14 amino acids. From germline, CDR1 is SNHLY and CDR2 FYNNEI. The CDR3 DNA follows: TGTGCCAGCACCTCGACAGGGGGACTACCCAACTTATCGTTC. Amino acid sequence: CASTSTGGLPNLSF. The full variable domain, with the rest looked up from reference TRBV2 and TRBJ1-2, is EPEVTQTPSHQVTQMGQEVILRCVPISNHLYFYWYRQILGQKVEFLVSFYNNEISEKSEIFDDQFSVERPDGSNFTLKIRSTKLEDSAMYFCASTSTGGLPNLSFGSGTRLTVV.

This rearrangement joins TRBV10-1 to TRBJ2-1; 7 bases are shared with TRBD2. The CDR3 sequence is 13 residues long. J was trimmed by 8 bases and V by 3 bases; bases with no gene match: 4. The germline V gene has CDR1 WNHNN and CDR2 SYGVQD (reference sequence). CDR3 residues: CASSDPGGYEQFF. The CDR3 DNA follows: TGCGCCAGCAGTGACCCCGGGGGGTATGAGCAGTTCTTC.

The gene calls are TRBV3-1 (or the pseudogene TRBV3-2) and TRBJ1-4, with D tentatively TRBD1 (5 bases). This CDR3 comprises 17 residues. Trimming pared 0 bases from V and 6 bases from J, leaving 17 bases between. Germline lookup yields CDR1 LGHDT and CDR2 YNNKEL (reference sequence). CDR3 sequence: CASSQDFGGARYEKLFF. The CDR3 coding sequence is TGTGCCAGCAGCCAAGATTTCGGCGGGGCTCGGTATGAAAAACTGTTTTTT.

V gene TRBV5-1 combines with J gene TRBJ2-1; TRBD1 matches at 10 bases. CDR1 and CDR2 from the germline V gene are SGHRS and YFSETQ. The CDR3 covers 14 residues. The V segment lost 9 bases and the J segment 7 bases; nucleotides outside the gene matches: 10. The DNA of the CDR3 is TGCGCCATCATGGGACAGGGGAGAGGAAATGAGCAGTTCTTC. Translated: CAIMGQGRGNEQFF.

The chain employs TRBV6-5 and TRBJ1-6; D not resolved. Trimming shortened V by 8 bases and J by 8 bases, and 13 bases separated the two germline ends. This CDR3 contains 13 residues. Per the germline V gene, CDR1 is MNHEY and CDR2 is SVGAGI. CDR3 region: CASGRGLDSPLHF. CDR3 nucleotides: TGTGCCAGCGGACGAGGGCTTGATTCACCCCTCCACTTT.

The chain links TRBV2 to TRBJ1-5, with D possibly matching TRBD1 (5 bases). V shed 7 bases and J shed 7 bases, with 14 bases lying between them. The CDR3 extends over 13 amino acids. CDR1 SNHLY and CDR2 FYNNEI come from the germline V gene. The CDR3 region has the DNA TGTGCCAGCAATGACGACAGTCGGCAGCCCCAGCATTTT. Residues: CASNDDSRQPQHF.

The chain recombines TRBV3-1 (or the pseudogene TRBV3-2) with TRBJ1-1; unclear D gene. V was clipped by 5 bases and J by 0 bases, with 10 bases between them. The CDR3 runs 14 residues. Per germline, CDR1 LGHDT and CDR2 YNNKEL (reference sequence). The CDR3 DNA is TGTGCCAGCAGCTACGGGAGCATGAACACTGAAGCTTTCTTT. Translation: CASSYGSMNTEAFF.

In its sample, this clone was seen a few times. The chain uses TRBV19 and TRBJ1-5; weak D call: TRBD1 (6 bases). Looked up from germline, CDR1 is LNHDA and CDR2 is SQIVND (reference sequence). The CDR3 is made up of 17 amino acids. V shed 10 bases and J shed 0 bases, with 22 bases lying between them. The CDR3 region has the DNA TGTGCCACCAAGGGGGGGCAGGGTCAATATAGCAATCAGCCCCAGCATTTT. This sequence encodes CATKGGQGQYSNQPQHF.

In DNA form, the CDR3 reads TGTGCCAGCAGATCATTCTCCGGGACAGGCGCCAACGTCCTGACTTTC. This translates into CASRSFSGTGANVLTF. This chain joins TRBV2 and TRBJ2-6; 8 bases align to TRBD1. The CDR3 runs 16 residues. Germline assignment: CDR1 SNHLY and CDR2 FYNNEI. Trimming at V came to 6 bases and at J to 7 bases, leaving 11 bases not matched to a gene.

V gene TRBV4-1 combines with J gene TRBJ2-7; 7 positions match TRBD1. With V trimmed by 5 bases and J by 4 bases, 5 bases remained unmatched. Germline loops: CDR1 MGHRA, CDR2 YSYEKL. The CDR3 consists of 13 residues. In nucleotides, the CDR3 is TGCGCCAGCAGCTCACAGGGGTCGTACGAGCAGTACTTC. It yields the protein CASSSQGSYEQYF.

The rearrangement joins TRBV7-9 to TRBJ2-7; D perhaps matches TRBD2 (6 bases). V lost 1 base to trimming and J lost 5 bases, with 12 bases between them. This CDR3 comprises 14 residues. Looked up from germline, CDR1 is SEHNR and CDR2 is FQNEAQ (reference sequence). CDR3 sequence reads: CASSLGGTLNEQYF. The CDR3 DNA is TGTGCCAGCAGCTTAGGGGGGACTCTGAACGAGCAGTACTTC.

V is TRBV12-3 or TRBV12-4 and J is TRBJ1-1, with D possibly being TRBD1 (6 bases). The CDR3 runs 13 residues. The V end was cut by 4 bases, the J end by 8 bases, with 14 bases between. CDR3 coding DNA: TGTGCCAGCAGTTCCCACAGGGCTCAGGAAGCTTTCTTT. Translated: CASSSHRAQEAFF.

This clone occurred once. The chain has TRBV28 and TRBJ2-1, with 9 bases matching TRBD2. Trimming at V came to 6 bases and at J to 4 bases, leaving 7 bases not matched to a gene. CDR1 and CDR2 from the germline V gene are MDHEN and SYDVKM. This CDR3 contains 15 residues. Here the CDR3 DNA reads TGTGCCAGCAGCCACGGGACTAGCATTTACAATGAGCAGTTCTTC. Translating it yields CASSHGTSIYNEQFF.

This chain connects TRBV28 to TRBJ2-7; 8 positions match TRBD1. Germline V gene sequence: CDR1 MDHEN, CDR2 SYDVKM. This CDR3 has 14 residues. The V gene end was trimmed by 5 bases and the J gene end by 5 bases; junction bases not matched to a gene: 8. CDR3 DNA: TGTGCCAGCAGTCCCCGACAGGGGACCCACGAGCAGTACTTC. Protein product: CASSPRQGTHEQYF.

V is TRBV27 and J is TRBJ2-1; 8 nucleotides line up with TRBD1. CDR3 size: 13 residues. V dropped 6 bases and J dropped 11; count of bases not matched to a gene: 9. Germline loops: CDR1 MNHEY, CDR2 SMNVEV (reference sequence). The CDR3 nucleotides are TGTGCCAGCAGAGCAGGACAGGGAGGAAAGCAGTTCTTC. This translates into CASRAGQGGKQFF.

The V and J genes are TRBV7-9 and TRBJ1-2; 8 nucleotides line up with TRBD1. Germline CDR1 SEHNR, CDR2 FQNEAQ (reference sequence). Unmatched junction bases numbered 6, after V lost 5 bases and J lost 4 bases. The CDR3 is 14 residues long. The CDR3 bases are TGTGCCAGCAGCCGAGGACAGGGAATCTATGGCTACACCTTC. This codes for CASSRGQGIYGYTF.

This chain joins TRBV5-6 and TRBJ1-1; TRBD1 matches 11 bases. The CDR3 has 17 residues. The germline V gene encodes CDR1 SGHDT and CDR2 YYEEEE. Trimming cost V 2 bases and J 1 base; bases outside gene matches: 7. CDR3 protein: CASSFGTGGPPNTEAFF. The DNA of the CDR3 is TGTGCCAGCAGCTTCGGGACAGGGGGTCCTCCGAACACTGAAGCTTTCTTT.